Following are 10 T cell receptor beta chains from one sample sequenced in a study of T cells after yellow fever vaccination. TCRdb processed the 5' RACE reads anew with MiXCR; each CDR3 protein has one entry. The sample shows 620,000 or so distinct CDR3 sequences, approximately 16% of them seen only once. This specimen was PBMCs, taken around 5 days after the first yellow fever vaccination. These receptors were obtained from a man aged 18 to 29 who received the YFV17D yellow fever vaccine.

This clonotype was counted between two and nine times. V gene TRBV4-1 combines with J gene TRBJ2-6, with D perhaps matching TRBD1 (5 bases). Germline V lookup: CDR1 MGHRA, CDR2 YSYEKL. Trimming shortened V by 0 bases and J by 0 bases, and 15 bases separated the two germline ends. This CDR3 comprises 19 residues. The CDR3 bases are TGCGCCAGCAGCCAAGAAAGGGGTCAGCTCCTCTCTGGGGCCAACGTCCTGACTTTC. Encoded protein: CASSQERGQLLSGANVLTF.

This clonotype was recorded a few times. This chain joins TRBV5-1 and TRBJ2-3, with 13 nucleotides matching TRBD2. Germline V CDR1 and CDR2: SGHRS, YFSETQ. CDR3 size: 18 residues. The ends lost 4 bases at V and 3 bases at J; junction bases unmatched: 11. The DNA for the CDR3 is TGCGCCAGCAGCGAGGCTCTCGTACTAGCGGGGGGGACAGATACGCAGTATTTT. Amino acid sequence: CASSEALVLAGGTDTQYF.

This clonotype was observed a handful of times. This chain links TRBV28 with TRBJ2-3; either TRBD1 or TRBD2 may fit D (5 bases each). Germline lookup yields CDR1 MDHEN and CDR2 SYDVKM. The V and J ends lost 11 bases and 3 bases respectively, with 12 bases between them. This CDR3 contains 12 residues. CDR3 nucleotide sequence: TGTGCCGTCGAGTGGGGGACAGATACGCAGTATTTT. It specifies CAVEWGTDTQYF.

V and J are TRBV6-1 and TRBJ1-2; 7 bases match TRBD1. Germline V gives CDR1 MNHNS, CDR2 SASEGT. This CDR3 contains 14 residues. V shed 7 bases and J 7 bases; nucleotides not matched to a gene: 12. The CDR3 DNA follows: TGTGCCAGCACCCCGGACAGGAGAATCTTTGGCTACACCTTC. Translation: CASTPDRRIFGYTF.

There are a few counts of this clonotype. The rearrangement uses TRBV4-1 and TRBJ1-4, with 7 nucleotides matching TRBD1. Looked up from germline, CDR1 is MGHRA and CDR2 is YSYEKL. V lost 3 bases and J lost 8; bases outside the gene matches: 9. This CDR3 is built from 15 residues. CDR3 DNA: TGCGCCAGCAGCCACTTCGACAGGGAGGGAGAAAAACTGTTTTTT. Protein: CASSHFDREGEKLFF.

The rearrangement joins TRBV28 to TRBJ2-3; D remains unclear. Germline assignment: CDR1 MDHEN and CDR2 SYDVKM. V gave up 7 bases and J gave up 2 bases, with 7 bases separating them. There are 12 residues in the CDR3. The CDR3 loop reads CASKRNTDTQYF. CDR3 DNA sequence: TGTGCCAGCAAGAGAAACACAGATACGCAGTATTTT.

The table lists this clonotype with a few counts. This chain links TRBV2 with TRBJ2-1; D is uncertain. With 3 bases removed from V and 7 bases from J, the gap between germline ends came to 13 bases. Germline V gene data show CDR1 as SNHLY and CDR2 as FYNNEI. CDR3 size: 14 residues. The CDR3 bases are TGTGCCAGCAGTGATCTATTCTTTGGGAATGAGCAGTTCTTC. This sequence encodes CASSDLFFGNEQFF.

This clonotype was seen more than once but under ten times. The chain links TRBV28 to TRBJ1-5, with 9 bases lining up with TRBD1. Trimming cost V 7 bases and J 3 bases; bases outside gene matches: 10. Germline-derived CDR1 and CDR2 are MDHEN and SYDVKM. The CDR3 runs 16 residues. Here the CDR3 DNA reads TGTGCCAGCAATCACCTGGGGACAGGGACCAATCAGCCCCAGCATTTT. Amino acids: CASNHLGTGTNQPQHF.

The V and J genes are TRBV24-1 and TRBJ2-1; D might be TRBD1 (5 bases). The CDR3 consists of 15 residues. Trimming left V 3 bases short and J 2 bases short, with 10 bases between. The germline CDR1 and CDR2 sequences are KGHDR and SFDVKD. The CDR3 DNA is TGTGCCACCAGTGATCCAGGGATGCCCTACAATGAGCAGTTCTTC. Its translation is CATSDPGMPYNEQFF.

The CDR3 DNA is TGCAGTGTTTTACAAAATGAAAAACTGTTTTTT. Translated: CSVLQNEKLFF. The V and J genes are TRBV20-1 and TRBJ1-4; D ambiguous. The CDR3 totals 11 residues. In germline, CDR1 is DFQATT, CDR2 SNEGSKA (reference sequence). Trimming took 7 bases from V and 5 from J, leaving 8 bases between them.